This record covers a single TCR beta chain. The antigen is undetermined. Some clones are missing from TCRdb's copy, which holds only in-frame ones; the method was immunoSEQ multiplex PCR. The table includes some 97,000 clones, just over 90% detected once. The germline CDR1 and CDR2 sequences are SGHTA and FQGNSA. CDR3 length: 18 amino acids. V dropped 2 bases and J dropped 0; count of bases not matched to a gene: 5. The sample comes from a study of OX40 agonist ivuxolimab in advanced cancers. About the research overall: Partial responses were seen in three patients, one with hepatocellular carcinoma and two with cutaneous melanoma.

If patients had autoimmune disease history or systemic immunosuppression, they were excluded. General study results and limits: Expanded clones were, on average, more numerous in CD8+ T cells than in CD4+.

The chain links TRBV7-2 to TRBJ2-1, with 12 positions matching TRBD2. Material: CD4+ or CD8+ T cells sorted from blood, obtained in a trial of the OX40 agonist ivuxolimab. The source of this sequence is an adult with an advanced solid tumor such as melanoma, head and neck, liver or kidney cancer. The CDR3: CASSLWTSGVSSYNEQFF. The CDR3 DNA follows: TGTGCCAGCAGCTTATGGACTAGCGGGGTAAGCTCCTACAATGAGCAGTTCTTC.